One and the same sample provided the 27 T cell receptor beta chains below, sequenced in a study of blood T cell repertoires in COVID-19 (dated by TCRdb to the early 2020s). Libraries were prepared through the immunoSEQ multiplex PCR assay. The table was pulled from immuneACCESS by TCRdb, which kept in-frame rearrangements only. Such tables lose some clones; where checked, under half of the loss comes from unresolved V genes, and the rest has no known cause. Here the sample has 150,000 to 200,000 clones; more than 80% occur a single time. Together, the top ten hold 7.5% to 9.5% of the sample. Sequencing used peripheral blood. Receptors originate from a woman aged 55-69 years with acute or convalescent COVID-19.

The chain links TRBV30 to TRBJ2-1, with TRBD2 matching over 10 bases. CDR1 is GTSNPN, CDR2 SVGIG, per germline (reference sequence). The J segment lost 13 bases and the V segment lost 2 bases, leaving 8 bases of the junction unmatched. The CDR3 runs 13 residues. CDR3 loop: CAWSPTRLAGQFF. CDR3 nucleotide sequence: TGTGCCTGGAGTCCGACAAGACTAGCGGGCCAGTTCTTC.

The chain employs TRBV6-1 and TRBJ2-2, with D hard to call. The CDR3 has 12 residues. From germline, CDR1 is MNHNS and CDR2 SASEGT. Trimming left V 3 bases short and J 4 bases short, with 3 bases between. The CDR3 region has the DNA TGTGCCAGCAGTGACCTCACCGGGGAGCTGTTTTTT. This gives the protein CASSDLTGELFF.

This clone was detected only a few times. V usage is TRBV3-1 (or the pseudogene TRBV3-2) and J usage is TRBJ1-2; 11 bases fit TRBD1. The V gene's germline CDR1 is LGHDT and CDR2 YNNKEL (reference sequence). This CDR3 spans 15 amino acids. The J segment lost 7 bases and the V segment lost 4 bases, leaving 8 bases of the junction unmatched. The CDR3, as DNA: TGTGCCAGCAGCCCCAGCCCCGGGACAGGGGGTGGCTACACCTTC. It encodes CASSPSPGTGGGYTF.

The V and J genes are TRBV29-1 and TRBJ1-4, with 7 positions matching TRBD1. The germline V gene has CDR1 SQVTM and CDR2 ANQGSEA. This CDR3 is built from 14 residues. The V and J ends lost 6 bases and 3 bases, in that order; junction bases with no gene match: 7. CDR3 nucleotide sequence: TGCAGCGTGGCAGGGGGATCGGCTAATGAAAAACTGTTTTTT. Protein product: CSVAGGSANEKLFF.

The chain recombines TRBV24-1 with TRBJ1-2; 11 bases are a match to TRBD1. The CDR3 has 14 amino acids. Trimming removed 4 bases from V and 8 bases from J; junction bases left unmatched: 5. CDR1 is KGHDR, CDR2 SFDVKD, per germline. The CDR3 loop is CATSEGWTGGGYTF. In nucleotides, the CDR3 is TGTGCCACCAGTGAGGGATGGACAGGGGGCGGCTACACCTTC.

V gene TRBV5-1 combines with J gene TRBJ2-7; no firm D call. The CDR3 is 13 residues long. CDR1 SGHRS and CDR2 YFSETQ come from the germline V gene. V lost 4 bases and J 0 bases, leaving 8 bases between the germline ends. The CDR3 loop reads CASSQALSYEQYF. The DNA of the CDR3 is TGCGCCAGCAGCCAGGCTCTCTCCTACGAGCAGTACTTC.

The J gene is TRBJ2-5, the V gene TRBV20-1; 11 bases align to TRBD2. In germline, CDR1 is DFQATT, CDR2 SNEGSKA (reference sequence). The CDR3 consists of 17 residues. Trimming removed 3 bases from V and 5 bases from J; junction bases left unmatched: 14. CDR3 sequence (DNA): TGCAGTGCTAGTAAGGATAGCGGGAGGGCCGCTAAGGAGACCCAGTACTTC. Protein: CSASKDSGRAAKETQYF.

The V and J genes are TRBV5-1 and TRBJ2-1; 8 bases map to TRBD2. Trimming cost V 2 bases and J 7 bases; bases outside gene matches: 5. The CDR3 length is 14 residues. CDR1 and CDR2 (germline): SGHRS, YFSETQ. The CDR3 protein is CASSFTSGVNEQFF. DNA for the CDR3: TGCGCCAGCAGCTTTACTAGCGGAGTTAATGAGCAGTTCTTC.

The genes are TRBV10-2 and TRBJ1-2; no clear D. The CDR3 consists of 13 residues. Germline lookup yields CDR1 WSHSY and CDR2 SAAADI. Trimming pared 2 bases from V and 5 bases from J, leaving 9 bases between. The CDR3 sequence: CASSERQTYGYTF. The CDR3 nucleotides are TGCGCCAGCAGTGAGCGGCAGACTTATGGCTACACCTTC.

The chain combines TRBV10-3 with TRBJ1-2, with 8 bases identical to TRBD1. Per the germline V gene, CDR1 is ENHRY and CDR2 is SYGVKD. After removal of 6 bases from V and 3 bases from J, the junction contained 6 bases not matched to a gene. CDR3 size: 14 residues. The CDR3 is CAIRAAGGDYGYTF. The DNA for the CDR3 is TGTGCCATCAGAGCTGCAGGGGGCGACTATGGCTACACCTTC.

The chain has TRBV6-1 and TRBJ2-2, with D unclear. V lost 2 bases and J 4 bases, leaving 5 bases between the germline ends. The germline V gene encodes CDR1 MNHNS and CDR2 SASEGT. The CDR3 is 13 amino acids. As DNA, the CDR3 is TGTGCCAGCAGTGAACAGGTCACCGGGGAGCTGTTTTTT. Translation: CASSEQVTGELFF.

V and J are TRBV6-5 and TRBJ2-1, with 7 bases lining up with TRBD1. V shed 10 bases, J shed 4 bases, and the junction held 10 bases outside the gene matches. The CDR3 contains 14 residues. The germline gives CDR1 MNHEY, CDR2 SVGAGI. CDR3 nucleotides: TGTGCCACCAGACCGGGACAGTCATACAATGAGCAGTTCTTC. Its translation is CATRPGQSYNEQFF.

The chain carries TRBV3-1 (or the pseudogene TRBV3-2) and TRBJ1-4; 10 positions agree with TRBD1. This CDR3 contains 17 residues. V trimming: 8 bases; J trimming: 0 bases; junction bases outside the gene matches: 9. Per germline, CDR1 LGHDT and CDR2 YNNKEL (reference sequence). As DNA, the CDR3 is TGTGCCAGCGGCGACAGGGGGCGAGGCCCAACTAATGAAAAACTGTTTTTT. Protein sequence: CASGDRGRGPTNEKLFF.

The chain recombines TRBV28 with TRBJ1-1, with 7 bases lining up with TRBD1. CDR3 length: 15 residues. J lost 1 base, V lost 6 bases, and 8 bases had no gene match. In germline, CDR1 is MDHEN, CDR2 SYDVKM. Here the CDR3 reads CASSLPRTGNTEAFF. In DNA form, the CDR3 reads TGTGCCAGCAGCCTTCCCCGGACAGGGAACACTGAAGCTTTCTTT.

There are many counts of this clone. The junction departs from germline at one end; a sequencing error may be responsible. The genes are TRBV5-1 and TRBJ2-5, with D possibly being TRBD2 (7 bases). This CDR3 has 14 amino acids. Germline CDR1 SGHRS, CDR2 YFSETQ. Here the CDR3 reads CASSLAGGQGTQYF. The CDR3 DNA is TGCGCCAGCAGCTTGGCCGGGGGGCAAGGGACCCAGTACTTC.

This clone was detected once. This chain uses TRBV6-5 with TRBJ1-5; no firm D call. This CDR3 is built from 14 residues. Deletions cut 6 bases from V and 0 bases from J, with 9 bases between. Germline CDR1 and CDR2: MNHEY and SVGAGI. CDR3 region: CASSLGYSNQPQHF. The CDR3 DNA is TGTGCCAGCAGCCTCGGTTATAGCAATCAGCCCCAGCATTTT.

This clone was seen more than once but under ten times. The V call is TRBV7-9, the J call TRBJ1-5; maybe TRBD1 (5 bases). The CDR3 extends over 14 amino acids. CDR1 and CDR2 (germline): SEHNR, FQNEAQ (reference sequence). V gave up 3 bases and J gave up 1 base, with 7 bases separating them. CDR3 DNA: TGTGCCAGCAGCTTCGACAGAAGCAATCAGCCCCAGCATTTT. It is translated as CASSFDRSNQPQHF.

The chain uses TRBV12-3 or TRBV12-4 and TRBJ1-1; 12 positions match TRBD1. V trimming: 8 bases; J trimming: 11 bases; junction bases outside the gene matches: 9. The CDR3 has 13 amino acids. CDR3 DNA sequence: TGTGCCAGCCGAGGGACAGGGGGCGTGCGGGCTTTCTTT. Amino acid sequence: CASRGTGGVRAFF.

The rearrangement uses TRBV28 and TRBJ2-7, with 10 nucleotides matching TRBD2. CDR1 MDHEN and CDR2 SYDVKM come from the germline V gene. The junction had 4 bases not matched to a gene; V was cut back by 1 base and J by 4 bases. The CDR3 totals 15 residues. The CDR3 region is CASSLSPSGSYEQYF. CDR3 DNA: TGTGCCAGCAGTTTATCGCCTAGCGGGAGTTACGAGCAGTACTTC.

The chain uses TRBV19 and TRBJ1-6; 12 bases match TRBD1. V was clipped by 10 bases and J by 8 bases; unmatched bases: 9. The CDR3 consists of 15 residues. CDR1 and CDR2 (germline): LNHDA, SQIVND (reference sequence). CDR3 in DNA: TGTGCCACCAAGGGGACAGGGGGCAATTATTCACCCCTCCACTTT. Translating gives CATKGTGGNYSPLHF.

This chain connects TRBV6-5 to TRBJ1-6; TRBD1 matches 7 bases. The germline V gene encodes CDR1 MNHEY and CDR2 SVGAGI. The CDR3 length is 13 residues. J gave up 7 bases and V 7 bases, and 4 bases lay outside the gene matches. CDR3 in amino acids: CASTGTANSPLHF. The CDR3 nucleotides are TGTGCCAGCACCGGGACAGCAAATTCACCCCTCCACTTT.

The chain employs TRBV7-9 and TRBJ1-2; D unresolved. V was cut by 5 bases and J by 8 bases, with 24 bases left in between. From germline, CDR1 is SEHNR and CDR2 FQNEAQ (reference sequence). CDR3 length: 16 residues. The CDR3 coding sequence is TGTGCCAGCAGCAAAGGCGACGTCGCTTTGCCGGGGGGCTACACCTTC. Translation gives CASSKGDVALPGGYTF.

V gene TRBV29-1 combines with J gene TRBJ1-3, with D uncertain. CDR1 SQVTM and CDR2 ANQGSEA come from the germline V gene. Trimming shortened V by 2 bases and J by 1 base, and 9 bases separated the two germline ends. The CDR3 spans 14 residues. The CDR3 region has the DNA TGCAGCGTTGAACCCGGCGGGTCTGGAAACACCATATATTTT. Translating gives CSVEPGGSGNTIYF.

This clone was seen only once. This chain connects TRBV4-2 to TRBJ1-4; unclear D gene. The V gene lost 4 bases and the J gene lost 0 bases, with 9 bases spanning the gap. Germline CDR1 reads LGHNA; CDR2 reads YNFKEQ. CDR3 length: 15 amino acids. The CDR3 DNA is TGTGCCAGCAGCCCTGAGCTTGCAACTAATGAAAAACTGTTTTTT. Amino acid sequence: CASSPELATNEKLFF.

The rearrangement joins TRBV3-1 (or the pseudogene TRBV3-2) to TRBJ1-1; D uncertain. This CDR3 has 14 residues. Between the trimmed V and J ends, which lost 2 bases and 0 bases, there was a span of 7 bases. Germline CDR1 is LGHDT and CDR2 is YNNKEL (reference sequence). Written as DNA, the CDR3 is TGTGCCAGCAGCCAACAGATGTTGAACACTGAAGCTTTCTTT. Its protein product is CASSQQMLNTEAFF.

J is TRBJ2-7 and V is TRBV19, with D tentatively TRBD1 (6 bases). The CDR3 covers 13 residues. Germline V gene sequence: CDR1 LNHDA, CDR2 SQIVND (reference sequence). The V gene lost 4 bases and the J gene lost 1 base, with 8 bases spanning the gap. Here the CDR3 reads CASSRGQSYEQYF. The CDR3 DNA reads TGTGCCAGTAGTAGGGGACAATCCTACGAGCAGTACTTC.

The sample holds a few counts of this clone. DNA of the CDR3: TGTGCCAGCAGTCGAGGCGCCCTTGGACAGAGGTGGAACACTGAAGCTTTCTTT. It yields the protein CASSRGALGQRWNTEAFF. The chain uses TRBV6-6 and TRBJ1-1; a possible D gene is TRBD1 (6 bases). This CDR3 has 18 residues. From germline, CDR1 is MNHNY and CDR2 SVGAGI (reference sequence). Trimming took 5 bases from V and 1 from J, leaving 23 bases between them.